The clone carrying this TCR beta chain has a count of ten or more. Its cognate antigen is unknown. HTBI primers from iRepertoire and Arm-PCR of CDR3 regions yielded the TCR beta libraries. TCRdb passed the multiplex PCR reads through MiXCR, listing each CDR3 protein once. Among about 610,000 distinct CDR3 sequences listed, more than 15% were seen once. The source of the sample is a study of regulatory T cells in long-lasting Graves disease. Overall study context: Under 3 months of antithyroid drugs had been taken by newly diagnosed Graves' patients. General study findings and limits: Newly diagnosed patients shared approximately 1,000 public clonotypes; persistent patients shared around 2,500.

Time point given: newly diagnosed GD, antithyroid drugs for less than 3 months. Generation of the TCR library employed RNA extracted from PBMCs. All patients originated from an endocrinology department located in Xi'an, China. Germline values: CDR1 SGHAT, CDR2 FQNNGV. V lost 1 base to trimming and J lost 5 bases, with 5 bases between them. The CDR3 has 12 amino acids. These records were also assigned to another study, of T cells in Graves' hyperthyroidism and ophthalmopathy. As that study records: Among clonotypes expanded in thyroid above 0.001, most were also found in blood.

The gene calls are TRBV11-2 and TRBJ1-1; D gene ambiguous. The clonotype comes from a man aged 18 to 29 with Graves disease. The material sequenced was peripheral blood mononuclear cells (PBMCs), taken at new diagnosis, from a patient treated with antithyroid drugs. The CDR3 nucleotides are TGTGCCAGCAGCTTAGTAAAGACTGAAGCTTTCTTT. Translation gives CASSLVKTEAFF.